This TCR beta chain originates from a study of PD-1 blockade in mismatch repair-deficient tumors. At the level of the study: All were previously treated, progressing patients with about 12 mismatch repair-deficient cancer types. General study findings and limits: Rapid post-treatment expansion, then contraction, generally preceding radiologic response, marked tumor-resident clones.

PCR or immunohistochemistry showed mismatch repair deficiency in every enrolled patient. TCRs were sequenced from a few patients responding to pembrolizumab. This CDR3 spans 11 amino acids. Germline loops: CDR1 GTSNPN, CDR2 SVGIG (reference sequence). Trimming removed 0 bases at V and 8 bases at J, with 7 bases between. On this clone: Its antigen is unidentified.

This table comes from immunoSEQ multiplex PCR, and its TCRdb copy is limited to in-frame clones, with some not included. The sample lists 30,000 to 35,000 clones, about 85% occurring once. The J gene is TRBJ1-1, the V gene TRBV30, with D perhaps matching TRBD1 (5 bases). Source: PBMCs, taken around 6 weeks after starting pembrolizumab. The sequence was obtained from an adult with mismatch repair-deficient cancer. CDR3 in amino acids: CAWSVYREAFF. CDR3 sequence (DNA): TGTGCCTGGAGTGTATACAGGGAAGCTTTCTTT.